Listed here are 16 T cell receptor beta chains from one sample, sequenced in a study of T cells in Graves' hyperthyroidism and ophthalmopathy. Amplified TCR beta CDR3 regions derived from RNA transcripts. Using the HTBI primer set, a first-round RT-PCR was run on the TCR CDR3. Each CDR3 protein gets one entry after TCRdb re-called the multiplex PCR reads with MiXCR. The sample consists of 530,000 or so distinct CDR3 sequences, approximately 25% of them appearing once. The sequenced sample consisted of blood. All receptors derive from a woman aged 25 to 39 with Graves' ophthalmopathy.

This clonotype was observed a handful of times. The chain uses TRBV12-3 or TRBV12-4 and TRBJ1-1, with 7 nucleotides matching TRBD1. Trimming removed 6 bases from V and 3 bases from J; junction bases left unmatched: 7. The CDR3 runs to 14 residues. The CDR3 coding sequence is TGTGCCAGCAGGGCAGACAGGGACCACACTGAAGCTTTCTTT. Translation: CASRADRDHTEAFF.

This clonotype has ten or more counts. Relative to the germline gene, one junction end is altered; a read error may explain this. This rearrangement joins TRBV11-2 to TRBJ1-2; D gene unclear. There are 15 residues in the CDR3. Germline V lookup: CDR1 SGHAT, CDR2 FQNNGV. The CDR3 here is CASSIEQGLGYGYTF. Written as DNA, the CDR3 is TGTGCCAGCAGCATAGAACAAGGACTAGGCTATGGCTACACCTTC.

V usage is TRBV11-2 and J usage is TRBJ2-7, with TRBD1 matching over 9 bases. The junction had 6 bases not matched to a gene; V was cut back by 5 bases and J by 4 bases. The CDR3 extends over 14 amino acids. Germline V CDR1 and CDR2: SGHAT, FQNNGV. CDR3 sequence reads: CASSARQGDYEQYF. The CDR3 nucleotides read TGTGCCAGCAGCGCCCGACAGGGGGATTACGAGCAGTACTTC.

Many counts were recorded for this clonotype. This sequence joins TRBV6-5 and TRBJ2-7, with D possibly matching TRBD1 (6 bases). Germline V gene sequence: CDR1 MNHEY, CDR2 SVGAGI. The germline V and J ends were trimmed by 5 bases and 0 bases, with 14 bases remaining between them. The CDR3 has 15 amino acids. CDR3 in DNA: TGTGCCAGCAGTCGACAGGAATCCAGCTCCTACGAGCAGTACTTC. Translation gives CASSRQESSSYEQYF.

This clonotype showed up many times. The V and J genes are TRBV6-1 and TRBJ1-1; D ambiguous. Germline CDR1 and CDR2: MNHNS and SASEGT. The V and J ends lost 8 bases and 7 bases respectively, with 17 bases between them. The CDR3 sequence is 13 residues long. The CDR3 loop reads CASGGVKWGEAFF. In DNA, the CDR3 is TGTGCCAGCGGCGGGGTCAAGTGGGGTGAAGCTTTCTTT.

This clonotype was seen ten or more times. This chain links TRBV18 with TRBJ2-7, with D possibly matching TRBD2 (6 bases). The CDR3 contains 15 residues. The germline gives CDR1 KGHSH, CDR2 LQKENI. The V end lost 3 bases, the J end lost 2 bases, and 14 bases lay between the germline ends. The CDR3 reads CASSPRGREAYEQYF. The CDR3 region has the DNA TGTGCCAGCTCACCGAGAGGAAGGGAGGCCTACGAGCAGTACTTC.

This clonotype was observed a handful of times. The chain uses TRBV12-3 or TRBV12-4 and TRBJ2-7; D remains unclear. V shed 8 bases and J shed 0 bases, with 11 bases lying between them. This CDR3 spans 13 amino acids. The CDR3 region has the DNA TGTGCCAGCTTGACAAGTGACTCCTACGAGCAGTACTTC. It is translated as CASLTSDSYEQYF.

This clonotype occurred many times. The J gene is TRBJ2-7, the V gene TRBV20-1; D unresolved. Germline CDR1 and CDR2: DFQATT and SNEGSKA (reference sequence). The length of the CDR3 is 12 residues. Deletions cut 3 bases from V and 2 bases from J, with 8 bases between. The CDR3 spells CSASGSTYEQYF. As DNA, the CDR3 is TGCAGTGCTAGTGGCTCAACCTACGAGCAGTACTTC.

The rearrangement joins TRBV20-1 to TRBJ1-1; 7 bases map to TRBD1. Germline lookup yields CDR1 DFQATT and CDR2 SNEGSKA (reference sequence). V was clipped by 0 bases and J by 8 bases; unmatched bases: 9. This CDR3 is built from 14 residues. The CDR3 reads CSARDAGGNAEAFF. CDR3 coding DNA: TGCAGTGCTAGAGATGCAGGGGGAAACGCGGAAGCTTTCTTT.

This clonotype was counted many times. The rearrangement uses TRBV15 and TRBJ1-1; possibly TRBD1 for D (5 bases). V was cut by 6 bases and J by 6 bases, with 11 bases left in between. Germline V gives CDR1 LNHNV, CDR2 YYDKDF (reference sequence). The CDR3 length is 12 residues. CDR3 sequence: CATSITGAEAFF. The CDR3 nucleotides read TGTGCCACCAGTATAACAGGCGCTGAAGCTTTCTTT.

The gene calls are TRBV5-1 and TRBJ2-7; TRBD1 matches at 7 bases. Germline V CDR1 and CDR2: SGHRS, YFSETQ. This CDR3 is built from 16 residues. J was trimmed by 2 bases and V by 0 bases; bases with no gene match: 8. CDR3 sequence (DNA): TGCGCCAGCAGCTTGGCGCCCGGACAGGTAACCTACGAGCAGTACTTC. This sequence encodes CASSLAPGQVTYEQYF.

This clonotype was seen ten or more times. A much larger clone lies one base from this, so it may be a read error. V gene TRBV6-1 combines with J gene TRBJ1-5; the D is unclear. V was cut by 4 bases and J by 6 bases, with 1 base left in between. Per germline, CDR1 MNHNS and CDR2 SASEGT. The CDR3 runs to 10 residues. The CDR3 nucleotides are TGTGCCAGCAGTGGTCAGCCCCAGCATTTT. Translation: CASSGQPQHF.

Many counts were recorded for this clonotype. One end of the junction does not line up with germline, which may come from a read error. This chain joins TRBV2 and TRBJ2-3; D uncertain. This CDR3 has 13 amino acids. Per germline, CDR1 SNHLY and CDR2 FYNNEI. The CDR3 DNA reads TGTGCCTGCAGCAGATATGGTGGGGATACGCAGTATTTT. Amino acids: CACSRYGGDTQYF.

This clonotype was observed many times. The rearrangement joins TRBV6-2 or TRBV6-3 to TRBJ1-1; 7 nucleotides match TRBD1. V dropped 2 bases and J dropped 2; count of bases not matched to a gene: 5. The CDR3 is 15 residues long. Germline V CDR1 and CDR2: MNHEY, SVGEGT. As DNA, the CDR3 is TGTGCCAGCAGTTACGGCGGGACAGCTAACACTGAAGCTTTCTTT. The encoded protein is CASSYGGTANTEAFF.

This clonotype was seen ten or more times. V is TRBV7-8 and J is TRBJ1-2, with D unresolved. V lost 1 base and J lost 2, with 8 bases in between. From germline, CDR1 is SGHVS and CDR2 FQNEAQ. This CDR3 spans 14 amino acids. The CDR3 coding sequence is TGTGCCAGCAGCTTAGTGGCAGAGAACTATGGCTACACCTTC. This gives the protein CASSLVAENYGYTF.

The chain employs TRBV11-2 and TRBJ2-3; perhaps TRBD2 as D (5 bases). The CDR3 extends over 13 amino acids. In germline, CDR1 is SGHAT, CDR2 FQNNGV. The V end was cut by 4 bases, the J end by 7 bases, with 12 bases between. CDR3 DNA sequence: TGTGCCAGCAGCTCCCCTACGGGATATACGCAGTATTTT. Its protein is CASSSPTGYTQYF.